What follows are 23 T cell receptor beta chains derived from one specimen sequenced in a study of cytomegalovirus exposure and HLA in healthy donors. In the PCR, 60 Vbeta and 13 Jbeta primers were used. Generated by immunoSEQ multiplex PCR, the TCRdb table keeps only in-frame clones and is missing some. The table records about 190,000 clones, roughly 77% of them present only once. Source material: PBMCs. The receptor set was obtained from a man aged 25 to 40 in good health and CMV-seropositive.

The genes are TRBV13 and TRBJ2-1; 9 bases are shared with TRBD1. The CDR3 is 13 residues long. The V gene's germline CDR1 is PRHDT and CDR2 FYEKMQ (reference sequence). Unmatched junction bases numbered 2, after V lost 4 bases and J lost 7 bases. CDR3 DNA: TGTGCCAGCAGCTCCGGGACAGGGAATGAGCAGTTCTTC. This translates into CASSSGTGNEQFF.

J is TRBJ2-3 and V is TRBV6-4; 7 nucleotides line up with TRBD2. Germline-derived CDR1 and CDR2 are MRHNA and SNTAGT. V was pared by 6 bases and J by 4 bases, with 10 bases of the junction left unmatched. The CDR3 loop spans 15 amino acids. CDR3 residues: CASSPERGAADTQYF. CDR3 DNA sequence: TGTGCCAGCAGCCCCGAGCGGGGCGCGGCAGATACGCAGTATTTT.

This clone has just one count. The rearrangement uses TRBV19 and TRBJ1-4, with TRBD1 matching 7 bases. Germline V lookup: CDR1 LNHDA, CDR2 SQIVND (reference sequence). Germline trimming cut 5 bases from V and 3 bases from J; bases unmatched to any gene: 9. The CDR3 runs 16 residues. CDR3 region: CASSGDEGTANEKLFF. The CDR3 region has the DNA TGTGCCAGTAGTGGGGACGAGGGGACAGCTAATGAAAAACTGTTTTTT.

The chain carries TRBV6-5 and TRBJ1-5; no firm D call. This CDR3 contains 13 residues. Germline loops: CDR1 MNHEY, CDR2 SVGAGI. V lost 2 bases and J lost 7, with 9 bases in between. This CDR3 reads CASSYLGGQPQHF. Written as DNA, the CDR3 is TGTGCCAGCAGTTACCTGGGCGGGCAGCCCCAGCATTTT.

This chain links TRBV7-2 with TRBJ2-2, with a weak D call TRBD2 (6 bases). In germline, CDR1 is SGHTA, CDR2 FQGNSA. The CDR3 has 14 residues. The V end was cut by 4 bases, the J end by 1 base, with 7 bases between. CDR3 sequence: CASSSGGNTGELFF. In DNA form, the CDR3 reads TGTGCCAGCAGCTCCGGGGGGAACACCGGGGAGCTGTTTTTT.

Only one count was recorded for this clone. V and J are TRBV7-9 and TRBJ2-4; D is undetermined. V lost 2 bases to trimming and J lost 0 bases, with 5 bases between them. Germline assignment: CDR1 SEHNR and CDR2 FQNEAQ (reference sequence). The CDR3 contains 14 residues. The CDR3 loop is CASSLSTAKNIQYF. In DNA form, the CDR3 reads TGTGCCAGCAGCTTAAGCACAGCCAAAAACATTCAGTACTTC. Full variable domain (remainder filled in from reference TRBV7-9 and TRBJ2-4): DTGVSQNPRHKITKRGQNVTFRCDPISEHNRLYWYRQTLGQGPEFLTYFQNEAQLEKSRLLSDRFSAERPKGSFSTLEIQRTEQGDSAMYLCASSLSTAKNIQYFGAGTRLSVL.

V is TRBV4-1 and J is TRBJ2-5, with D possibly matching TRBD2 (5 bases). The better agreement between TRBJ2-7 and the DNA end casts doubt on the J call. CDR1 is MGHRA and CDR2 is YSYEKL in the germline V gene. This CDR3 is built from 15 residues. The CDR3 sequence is CASSQASGGLYEQYF. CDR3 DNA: TGCGCCAGCAGCCAAGCGAGCGGCGGTTTGTACGAGCAGTACTTC.

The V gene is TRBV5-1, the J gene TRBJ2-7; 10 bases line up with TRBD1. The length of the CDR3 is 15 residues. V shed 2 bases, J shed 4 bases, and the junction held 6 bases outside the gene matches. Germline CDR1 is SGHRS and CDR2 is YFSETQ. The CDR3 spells CASSLPGQGSYEQYF. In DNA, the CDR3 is TGCGCCAGCAGCTTACCGGGACAGGGGAGTTACGAGCAGTACTTC.

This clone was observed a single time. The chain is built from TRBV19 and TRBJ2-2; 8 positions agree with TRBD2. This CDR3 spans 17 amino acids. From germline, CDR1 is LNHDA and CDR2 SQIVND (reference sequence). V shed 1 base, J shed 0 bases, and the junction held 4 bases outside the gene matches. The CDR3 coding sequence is TGTGCCAGTAGTATAGGGGGGCGGGGGGCGAACACCGGGGAGCTGTTTTTT. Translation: CASSIGGRGANTGELFF.

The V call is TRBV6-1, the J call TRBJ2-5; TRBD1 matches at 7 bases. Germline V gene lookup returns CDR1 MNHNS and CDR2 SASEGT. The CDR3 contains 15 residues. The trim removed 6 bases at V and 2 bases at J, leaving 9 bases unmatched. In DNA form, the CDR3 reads TGTGCCAGCAGGGGACAGTCCGTTGTACAAGAGACCCAGTACTTC. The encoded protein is CASRGQSVVQETQYF.

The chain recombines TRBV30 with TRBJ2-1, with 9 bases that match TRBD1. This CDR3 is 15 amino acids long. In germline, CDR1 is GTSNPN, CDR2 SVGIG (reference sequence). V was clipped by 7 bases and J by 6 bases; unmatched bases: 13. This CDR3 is CALGQGTGRRNEQFF. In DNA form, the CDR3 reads TGTGCCTTAGGCCAAGGGACAGGGAGACGCAATGAGCAGTTCTTC.

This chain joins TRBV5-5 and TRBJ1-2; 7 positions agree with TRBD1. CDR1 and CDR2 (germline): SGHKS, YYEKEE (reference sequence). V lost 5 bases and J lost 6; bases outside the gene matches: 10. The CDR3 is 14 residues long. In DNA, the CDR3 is TGTGCCAGCAGATCACCGGGACAGAGTAATGGCTACACCTTC. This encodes CASRSPGQSNGYTF. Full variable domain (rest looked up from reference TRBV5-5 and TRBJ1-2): DAGVTQSPTHLIKTRGQQVTLRCSPISGHKSVSWYQQVLGQGPQFIFQYYEKEERGRGNFPDRFSARQFPNYSSELNVNALLLGDSALYLCASRSPGQSNGYTFGSGTRLTVV.

CDR3 sequence: CASAPASGNQETQYF. The CDR3 nucleotides are TGTGCCAGCGCCCCCGCTAGCGGAAATCAAGAGACCCAGTACTTC. This sequence joins TRBV5-4 and TRBJ2-5; 7 bases are shared with TRBD2. CDR1 and CDR2 (germline): SGHNT, YYREEE (reference sequence). The CDR3 is 15 amino acids. Trimming took 7 bases from V and 2 from J; bases not matched to a gene: 11.

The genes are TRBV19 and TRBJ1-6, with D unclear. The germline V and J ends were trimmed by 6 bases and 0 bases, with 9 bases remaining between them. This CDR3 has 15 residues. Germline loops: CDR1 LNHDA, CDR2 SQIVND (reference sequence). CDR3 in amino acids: CASSFSSSYNSPLHF. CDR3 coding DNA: TGTGCCAGTAGCTTCTCGAGCTCCTATAATTCACCCCTCCACTTT.

The CDR3 loop reads CASSTGAGNTGELFF. The CDR3 DNA reads TGTGCCAGCAGCACTGGGGCAGGGAACACCGGGGAGCTGTTTTTT. The chain uses TRBV11-3 and TRBJ2-2; D possibly corresponds to TRBD1 (5 bases). CDR3 size: 15 residues. The V and J ends lost 5 bases and 1 base respectively, with 11 bases between them. CDR1 SGHNT and CDR2 YENEEA come from the germline V gene.

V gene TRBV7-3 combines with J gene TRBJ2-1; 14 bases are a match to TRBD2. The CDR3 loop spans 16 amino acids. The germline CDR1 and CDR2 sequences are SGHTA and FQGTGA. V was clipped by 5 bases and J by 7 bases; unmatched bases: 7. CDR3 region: CASSLPTSGGANEQFF. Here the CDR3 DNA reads TGTGCCAGCAGCCTCCCGACTAGCGGGGGGGCAAATGAGCAGTTCTTC.

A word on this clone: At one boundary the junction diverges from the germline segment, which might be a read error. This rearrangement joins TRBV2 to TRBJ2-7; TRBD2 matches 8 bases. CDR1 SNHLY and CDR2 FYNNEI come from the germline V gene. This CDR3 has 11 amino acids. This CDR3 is CASAAGGVGLF. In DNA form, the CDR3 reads TGTGCCAGCGCCGCGGGGGGTGTGGGGCTTTTC.

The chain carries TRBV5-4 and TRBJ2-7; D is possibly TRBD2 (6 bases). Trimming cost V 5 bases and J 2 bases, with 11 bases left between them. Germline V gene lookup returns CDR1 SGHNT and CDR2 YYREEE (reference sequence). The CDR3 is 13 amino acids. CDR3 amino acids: CASSSGLAYEQYF. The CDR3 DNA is TGTGCCAGCAGTTCGGGACTGGCCTACGAGCAGTACTTC.

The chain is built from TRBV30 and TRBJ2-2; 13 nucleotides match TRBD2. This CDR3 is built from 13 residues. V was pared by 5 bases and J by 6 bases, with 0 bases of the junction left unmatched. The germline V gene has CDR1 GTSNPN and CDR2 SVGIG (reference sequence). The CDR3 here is CAWGLAGAGELFF. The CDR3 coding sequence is TGTGCCTGGGGACTAGCGGGAGCCGGGGAGCTGTTTTTT.

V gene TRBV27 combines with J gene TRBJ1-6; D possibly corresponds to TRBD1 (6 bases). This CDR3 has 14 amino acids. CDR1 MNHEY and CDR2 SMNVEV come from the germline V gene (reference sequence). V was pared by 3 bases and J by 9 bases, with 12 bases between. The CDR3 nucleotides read TGTGCCAGCAGTTTCGGGACAAAAGCTTCACCCCTCCACTTT. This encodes CASSFGTKASPLHF.

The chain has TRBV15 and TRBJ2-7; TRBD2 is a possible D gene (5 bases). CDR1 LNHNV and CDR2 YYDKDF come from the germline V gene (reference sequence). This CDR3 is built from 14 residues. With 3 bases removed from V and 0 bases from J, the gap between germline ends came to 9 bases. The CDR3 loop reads CATSRERISYEQYF. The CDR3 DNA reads TGTGCCACCAGCAGGGAGCGGATCTCCTACGAGCAGTACTTC.

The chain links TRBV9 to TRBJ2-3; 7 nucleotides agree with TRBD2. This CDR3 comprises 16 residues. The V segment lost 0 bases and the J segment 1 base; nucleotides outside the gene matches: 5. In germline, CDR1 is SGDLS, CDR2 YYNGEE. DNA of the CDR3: TGTGCCAGCAGCGTAGGTGTGGCGGGGGGCACAGATACGCAGTATTTT. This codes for CASSVGVAGGTDTQYF.

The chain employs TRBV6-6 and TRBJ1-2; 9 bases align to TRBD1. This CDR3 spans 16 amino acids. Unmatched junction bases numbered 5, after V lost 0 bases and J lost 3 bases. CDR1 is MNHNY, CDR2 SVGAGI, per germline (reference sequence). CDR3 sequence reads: CASSYSQGQGYYGYTF. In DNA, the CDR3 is TGTGCCAGCAGTTACTCGCAGGGACAGGGATACTATGGCTACACCTTC.